Listed here are 3 T cell receptor beta chains from one sample, sequenced in a study of CD8 T cell repertoires and HIV-1 epitope variants. Antigens for these TCRs are unknown. Repertoires were generated with immunoSEQ multiplex PCR, while TCRdb's copy carries only in-frame clones and drops some. This table holds 1,000 to 1,300 clones, 68% found once. The sequencing input was cultured CD8+ T cells derived from PBMCs. These receptors were obtained from a male donor with HIV.

This clone has a handful of counts. The chain joins TRBV7-2 to TRBJ1-1; the D is unclear. V was pared by 0 bases and J by 5 bases, with 10 bases between. Per germline, CDR1 SGHTA and CDR2 FQGNSA. This CDR3 spans 14 amino acids. The CDR3 DNA sequence: TGTGCCAGCAGCTTAGCGGGATACGGAACTGAAGCTTTCTTT. It codes for CASSLAGYGTEAFF.

This rearrangement joins TRBV6-5 to TRBJ2-1; weak D call: TRBD2 (6 bases). There are 13 residues in the CDR3. The V end was cut by 4 bases, the J end by 8 bases, with 12 bases between. Germline CDR1 is MNHEY and CDR2 is SVGAGI. The DNA of the CDR3 is TGTGCCAGCAGTTCCCGGGACTCGGATGAGCAGTTCTTC. This gives the protein CASSSRDSDEQFF.

The chain combines TRBV7-9 with TRBJ2-1; 10 positions agree with TRBD2. Germline V gives CDR1 SEHNR, CDR2 FQNEAQ (reference sequence). The length of the CDR3 is 13 residues. The trim removed 8 bases at V and 15 bases at J, leaving 13 bases unmatched. The CDR3 region is CASLAPAGGPLFF. For the CDR3, the DNA is TGTGCCAGCTTAGCCCCAGCGGGAGGGCCGTTGTTCTTC. The whole variable domain, filled in from reference TRBV7-9 and TRBJ2-1, reads DTGVSQNPRHKITKRGQNVTFRCDPISEHNRLYWYRQTLGQGPEFLTYFQNEAQLEKSRLLSDRFSAERPKGSFSTLEIQRTEQGDSAMYLCASLAPAGGPLFFGPGTRLTVL.